This T cell receptor (beta chain) was identified during a study of blood T cell repertoires in COVID-19. Study summary: Spain, Italy and the United States supplied samples that represented acute and convalescent COVID-19. The cDNA or gDNA used as material had been derived from T cells, B-cell-depleted T cells, or PBMCs.

Authors' methods: Using reference gene primer amplification, nucleated cell counts were estimated. Profiled with immunoSEQ multiplex PCR; TCRdb holds only in-frame clones, not every one. That table furnishes V, J and clone size, whereas the DNA furnished D and trimming. The sample contains some 290,000 clones, almost 90% of which appear only once. Germline CDR1 is SGHNT and CDR2 is YENEEA. The CDR3 is 14 residues long. J gave up 3 bases and V 5 bases, and 7 bases lay outside the gene matches. Seattle's cohort entered during active infection and was followed longitudinally. This clone was detected once.

Sequencing input: peripheral blood. This TCR was sampled from a woman in her 30s with COVID-19, enrolled during active disease. This rearrangement joins TRBV11-3 to TRBJ2-7; TRBD2 matches 7 bases. The CDR3 sequence is CASSPSAGNYEQYF. DNA of the CDR3: TGTGCCAGCAGCCCATCAGCGGGGAACTACGAGCAGTACTTC.